The rows below give T cell receptor beta chains drawn from one sample of a study of blood T cells in healthy people across ages. MiXCR was run by TCRdb on the 5' RACE reads, yielding one entry per CDR3 protein. The data contain 720,000 or so distinct CDR3 sequences, roughly two fifths of them singletons. The sequenced sample was blood. These receptors originate from a man at least 80 years old in good health. CDR3s include the opening cysteine and the closing phenylalanine or tryptophan. A D gene is named only where the DNA matches it firmly. Not every row has a clone size; where given, it reads once, few, many or a size class.

CDR3 length: 11; V gene: TRBV20-1; clone size: many; J gene: TRBJ2-1; D gene: -; CDR3 DNA: TGCAGTGCCGGACACAACAATGAGCAGTTCTTC; CDR3 protein: CSAGHNNEQFF
CDR3 length: 16; V gene: TRBV7-2; clone size: few; J gene: TRBJ2-1; D gene: TRBD2; CDR3 DNA: TGTGCCAGCAGCTTAAGGGCCGGGGGGGCCTACAATGAGCAGTTCTTC; CDR3 protein: CASSLRAGGAYNEQFF
CDR3 length: 14; V gene: TRBV3-1; clone size: -; J gene: TRBJ1-6; D gene: TRBD1; CDR3 DNA: TGTGCCAGCAGCCAAGGCAGGGGGAGTTCACCCCTCCACTTT; CDR3 protein: CASSQGRGSSPLHF
CDR3 length: 17; V gene: TRBV20-1; clone size: many; J gene: TRBJ2-7; D gene: -; CDR3 DNA: TGCAGTGCTAGGTATCGGGGCTTCGACACTTCGTCCTACGAGCAGTACTTC; CDR3 protein: CSARYRGFDTSSYEQYF
CDR3 length: 15; V gene: TRBV29-1; clone size: -; J gene: TRBJ2-7; D gene: TRBD1; CDR3 DNA: TGCAGCGTGCGGGCCCGGGACAGGGCCCCCTACGAGCAGTACTTC; CDR3 protein: CSVRARDRAPYEQYF
CDR3 length: 17; V gene: TRBV4-3; clone size: -; J gene: TRBJ2-7; D gene: -; CDR3 DNA: TGCGCCAGCAGCCCCGGACTGGGAAGCGGGCTTCTCAACGAGCAGTACTTC; CDR3 protein: CASSPGLGSGLLNEQYF
CDR3 length: 15; V gene: TRBV27; clone size: -; J gene: TRBJ2-7; D gene: TRBD2; CDR3 DNA: TGTGCCAGCAGTTTCGGGACTAGCGGGAATTTCGAGCAGTACTTC; CDR3 protein: CASSFGTSGNFEQYF
CDR3 length: 15; V gene: TRBV20-1; clone size: -; J gene: TRBJ2-7; D gene: TRBD1; CDR3 DNA: TGCAGTGCAATCCCGGGACAGGGGGCGATACACGAGCAGTACTTC; CDR3 protein: CSAIPGQGAIHEQYF
CDR3 length: 14; V gene: TRBV20-1; clone size: -; J gene: TRBJ2-7; D gene: TRBD2; CDR3 DNA: TGCAGTGCGGGTAGCGGGAGTCCCCCCTACGAGCAGTACTTC; CDR3 protein: CSAGSGSPPYEQYF
CDR3 length: 13; V gene: TRBV20-1; clone size: -; J gene: TRBJ2-7; D gene: TRBD1; CDR3 DNA: TGCAGTGCACCACAGGGGGCGCGGTACGAGCAGTACTTC; CDR3 protein: CSAPQGARYEQYF
CDR3 length: 14; V gene: TRBV29-1; clone size: many; J gene: TRBJ2-7; D gene: TRBD1; CDR3 DNA: TGCAGCGTTGAATTACAGGGGGCCACCTACGAGCAGTACTTC; CDR3 protein: CSVELQGATYEQYF
CDR3 length: 13; V gene: TRBV20-1; clone size: -; J gene: TRBJ1-1; D gene: TRBD1; CDR3 DNA: TGCAGTGCAATGGGACAGGTTATCGATGAAGCTTTCTTT; CDR3 protein: CSAMGQVIDEAFF
CDR3 length: 15; V gene: TRBV11-1; clone size: few; J gene: TRBJ2-1; D gene: -; CDR3 DNA: TGTGCCAGCAGCTTAGCGCGGGGTTCCGGCAATGAGCAGTTCTTC; CDR3 protein: CASSLARGSGNEQFF
CDR3 length: 15; V gene: TRBV20-1; clone size: -; J gene: TRBJ2-3; D gene: TRBD2; CDR3 DNA: TGCAGTGCCCCGTCGGGGGGGGGAACAGGGAATACGCAGTATTTT; CDR3 protein: CSAPSGGGTGNTQYF
CDR3 length: 12; V gene: TRBV20-1; clone size: -; J gene: TRBJ1-2; D gene: -; CDR3 DNA: TGCAGTGCTCCCGGGGAAGGGATGCGCTACACCTTC; CDR3 protein: CSAPGEGMRYTF
CDR3 length: 14; V gene: TRBV20-1; clone size: many; J gene: TRBJ2-3; D gene: TRBD2; CDR3 DNA: TGCAGTGCTAGTAGCGGGGCAGACACAGATACGCAGTATTTT; CDR3 protein: CSASSGADTDTQYF
CDR3 length: 14; V gene: TRBV3-1; clone size: -; J gene: TRBJ1-2; D gene: -; CDR3 DNA: TGTGCCAGCAGCCAAGTGAGACAGACCTATGGCCACACCTTC; CDR3 protein: CASSQVRQTYGHTF
CDR3 length: 12; V gene: TRBV12-3/TRBV12-4; clone size: -; J gene: TRBJ1-2; D gene: -; CDR3 DNA: TGTGCCAGCAGTTTCAGGGGCCTAGGCTACACCTTC; CDR3 protein: CASSFRGLGYTF
CDR3 length: 17; V gene: TRBV28; clone size: -; J gene: TRBJ2-6; D gene: TRBD1; CDR3 DNA: TGTGCCGGCAGTTTGTGGGACAGGGCTATTGGGGCCAACGTCCTGACTTTC; CDR3 protein: CAGSLWDRAIGANVLTF
CDR3 length: 15; V gene: TRBV12-3/TRBV12-4; clone size: -; J gene: TRBJ2-2; D gene: TRBD2; CDR3 DNA: TGTGCCAGCAGCGCTCTAGCGGGGGGGCCCGGGGAGCTGTTTTTT; CDR3 protein: CASSALAGGPGELFF
CDR3 length: 15; V gene: TRBV10-3; clone size: few; J gene: TRBJ2-7; D gene: -; CDR3 DNA: TGTGCCATCAGTGAGCGGGCTAGCGTAAACTACGAGCAGTACTTC; CDR3 protein: CAISERASVNYEQYF
CDR3 length: 16; V gene: TRBV5-1; clone size: -; J gene: TRBJ2-3; D gene: -; CDR3 DNA: TGCGCCAGCAGCGAACCCGGGACTGCAATCACAGATACGCAGTATTTT; CDR3 protein: CASSEPGTAITDTQYF
CDR3 length: 14; V gene: TRBV9; clone size: -; J gene: TRBJ2-2; D gene: -; CDR3 DNA: TGTGCCAGCAGCGTACAGAAGGGAACCGGGGAGCTGTTTTTT; CDR3 protein: CASSVQKGTGELFF
CDR3 length: 13; V gene: TRBV6-2/TRBV6-3; clone size: -; J gene: TRBJ2-7; D gene: -; CDR3 DNA: TGTGCCAGCGGGATACAGGGATACTACGAGCAGTACTTC; CDR3 protein: CASGIQGYYEQYF
CDR3 length: 15; V gene: TRBV4-3; clone size: few; J gene: TRBJ1-4; D gene: -; CDR3 DNA: TGCGCCAGCAGCCATCCTGGGCTGGCTAATGAAAAACTGTTTTTT; CDR3 protein: CASSHPGLANEKLFF
CDR3 length: 15; V gene: TRBV7-2; clone size: medium-sized; J gene: TRBJ2-7; D gene: -; CDR3 DNA: TGCGCCAGCAGCTTGGGGCCAGGGGAGTCCTACGAGCAGTACTTC; CDR3 protein: CASSLGPGESYEQYF
CDR3 length: 15; V gene: TRBV10-3; clone size: -; J gene: TRBJ1-5; D gene: -; CDR3 DNA: TGTGCCATCAGTGAGTCGTGGTCAGTCAATCAGCCCCAGCATTTT; CDR3 protein: CAISESWSVNQPQHF
CDR3 length: 15; V gene: TRBV5-6; clone size: -; J gene: TRBJ2-7; D gene: TRBD2; CDR3 DNA: TGTGCCAGCAGCCAACTAGCGGGGGGGACTTACGAGCAGTACTTC; CDR3 protein: CASSQLAGGTYEQYF
CDR3 length: 15; V gene: TRBV10-3; clone size: few; J gene: TRBJ2-7; D gene: -; CDR3 DNA: TGTGCCATCAGTGAATCTGAACAGGGCTGGTACGAGCAGTACTTC; CDR3 protein: CAISESEQGWYEQYF
CDR3 length: 18; V gene: TRBV7-2; clone size: -; J gene: TRBJ2-3; D gene: TRBD2; CDR3 DNA: TGTGCCAGCAGCTTGGGCCTAGCGGGGTCGACTAGCACAGATACGCAGTATTTT; CDR3 protein: CASSLGLAGSTSTDTQYF
CDR3 length: 14; V gene: TRBV6-2/TRBV6-3; clone size: -; J gene: TRBJ2-1; D gene: TRBD2; CDR3 DNA: TGTGCCAGCAGTTACATAGCGGGGGGACATGAGCAGTTCTTC; CDR3 protein: CASSYIAGGHEQFF
CDR3 length: 14; V gene: TRBV7-2; clone size: many; J gene: TRBJ2-7; D gene: -; CDR3 DNA: TGTGCCAGCAGCACCGACACCCTCGGGGACGAGCAGTACTTC; CDR3 protein: CASSTDTLGDEQYF
CDR3 length: 13; V gene: TRBV30; clone size: -; J gene: TRBJ1-4; D gene: -; CDR3 DNA: TGTGCCTGGATGGGCAGGTTTGGCGAAAAACTGTTTTTT; CDR3 protein: CAWMGRFGEKLFF